Listed here are 8 T cell receptor beta chains from one sample, sequenced in a study of T cell responses to AZD1222 COVID-19 vaccine. TCRdb's table, derived via immunoSEQ multiplex PCR, lists solely in-frame clones and lacks some. The sample gives approximately 170,000 clones, about 91% of which show up once; less than 1.3% is in the top ten. The material sequenced was peripheral blood, taken 28 days after the second AZD1222 dose. These receptors all come from an adult who received the AZD1222 COVID-19 vaccine.

This chain joins TRBV10-1 and TRBJ2-5; D gene uncertain. The germline V gene encodes CDR1 WNHNN and CDR2 SYGVQD (reference sequence). The CDR3 is 12 residues long. The germline V and J ends were trimmed by 3 bases and 5 bases, with 7 bases remaining between them. The CDR3 protein is CASSDSEETQYF. For the CDR3, the DNA is TGCGCCAGCAGTGATTCCGAGGAGACCCAGTACTTC.

This chain links TRBV2 with TRBJ1-5; no clear D gene. The CDR3 length is 18 residues. Germline V CDR1 and CDR2: SNHLY, FYNNEI. Between the trimmed V and J ends, which lost 4 bases and 3 bases, there was a span of 22 bases. The CDR3 nucleotides read TGTGCCAGCAGTGGAGAAATCAAATTCCCCAACCCCAATCAGCCCCAGCATTTT. It is translated as CASSGEIKFPNPNQPQHF.

The genes are TRBV6-5 and TRBJ2-1, with TRBD1 as a possible D gene (5 bases). Germline values: CDR1 MNHEY, CDR2 SVGAGI. V lost 8 bases and J 9 bases, leaving 11 bases between the germline ends. This CDR3 contains 11 residues. The CDR3 bases are TGTGCCAGCGGGGCAGCAGCTGAGCAGTTCTTC. Translation gives CASGAAAEQFF.

This chain connects TRBV6-6 to TRBJ2-7, with D possibly matching TRBD2 (6 bases). The CDR3 totals 16 residues. CDR1 is MNHNY, CDR2 SVGAGI, per germline (reference sequence). V gave up 2 bases and J gave up 0 bases, with 14 bases separating them. CDR3 DNA sequence: TGTGCCAGCAGTTACACCGGGACTCACAGCTCCTACGAGCAGTACTTC. Translation gives CASSYTGTHSSYEQYF.

The chain joins TRBV12-5 to TRBJ2-7; 7 bases fit TRBD1. The CDR3 contains 15 residues. V gave up 6 bases and J gave up 2 bases; unmatched junction bases: 10. Per the germline V gene, CDR1 is LGHNT and CDR2 is FRNRAP. The CDR3 nucleotides are TGTGCTAGTGGCACAAGGACAGGTGAAACCTACGAGCAGTACTTC. It is translated as CASGTRTGETYEQYF.

The chain has TRBV7-9 and TRBJ2-7; maybe TRBD2 (5 bases). Trimming stripped 5 bases from V and 7 bases from J, with 18 bases between. Per the germline V gene, CDR1 is SEHNR and CDR2 is FQNEAQ (reference sequence). The CDR3 extends over 14 amino acids. The CDR3 coding sequence is TGTGCCAGCAGCGCAGCACTTTTAAGCGGTGAGCAGTACTTC. It translates to CASSAALLSGEQYF.

The chain is built from TRBV5-1 and TRBJ2-7; the D gene could be TRBD1 or TRBD2 (5 bases each). Trimming cost V 4 bases and J 3 bases, with 17 bases left between them. Germline V gene data show CDR1 as SGHRS and CDR2 as YFSETQ. This CDR3 is 15 amino acids long. Here the CDR3 DNA reads TGCGCCAGCAGCCCCGGGACGGACGGAATCTACGAGCAGTACTTC. Its protein product is CASSPGTDGIYEQYF.

V is TRBV6-6 and J is TRBJ1-3; no clear D. CDR3 length: 14 residues. The ends were cut back, 4 bases at V and 4 bases at J, with 11 bases in the middle. Germline V CDR1 and CDR2: MNHNY, SVGAGI (reference sequence). Written as DNA, the CDR3 is TGTGCCAGCAGTTCCTGGCCGAGGGGAAACACCATATATTTT. As protein: CASSSWPRGNTIYF.